Listed here are 20 T cell receptor beta chains from one sample, sequenced in a study of CD8 T cells in ankylosing spondylitis (TCRdb year 2017). Library preparation was by 5' RACE. Sequencer: Illumina HiSeq 2500. TCRdb's own reprocessing of the public reads used fastp at Q25 and MiXCR and kept productive beta chains. Rows merge per CDR3 protein into single entries with the most common DNA and genes. In all, the sample holds roughly 170,000 distinct CDR3 sequences, and around 9.6% of those were seen once. The ten largest clones represent approximately 16% of the sample. Sequenced material: blood, either unsorted or a sorted T cell fraction (not recorded which). The receptors here all came from a female donor with ankylosing spondylitis or in good health (not recorded which).

This clonotype was detected many times. This rearrangement joins TRBV29-1 to TRBJ1-1; no clear D gene. Per the germline V gene, CDR1 is SQVTM and CDR2 is ANQGSEA. The CDR3 totals 11 residues. Trimming took 2 bases from V and 6 from J, leaving 7 bases between them. The CDR3 DNA reads TGCAGCGTTGAATCTGGGGCTGAAGCTTTCTTT. It yields the protein CSVESGAEAFF.

This clonotype appeared a few times. The V call is TRBV6-1, the J call TRBJ1-1; D is unresolved. The CDR3 length is 14 residues. The germline gives CDR1 MNHNS, CDR2 SASEGT. V was pared by 7 bases and J by 1 base, with 13 bases between. CDR3 in DNA: TGTGCCAGCAAGGTGAGGGATTCGAACACTGAAGCTTTCTTT. It translates to CASKVRDSNTEAFF.

This clonotype was seen a handful of times. The V and J genes are TRBV7-2 and TRBJ2-5; TRBD1 might be the D (5 bases). The CDR3 runs 15 residues. Trimming pared 2 bases from V and 5 bases from J, leaving 15 bases between. CDR1 is SGHTA and CDR2 is FQGNSA in the germline V gene. The CDR3 here is CASSLIALGDETQYF. In DNA, the CDR3 is TGTGCCAGCAGCTTAATAGCTCTAGGGGATGAGACCCAGTACTTC.

There are many counts of this clonotype. This chain connects TRBV12-3 or TRBV12-4 to TRBJ2-1, with TRBD2 matching over 12 bases. Trimming cost V 2 bases and J 5 bases; bases outside gene matches: 7. The CDR3 runs 17 residues. CDR3: CASSLSTASGRDNEQFF. The CDR3 DNA follows: TGTGCCAGCAGTTTATCGACCGCTAGCGGGAGGGACAATGAGCAGTTCTTC.

This clonotype showed up just a few times. The genes are TRBV4-3 and TRBJ2-5, with TRBD2 matching 14 bases. CDR1 and CDR2 (germline): LGHNA, YSLEER. V dropped 3 bases and J dropped 4; count of bases not matched to a gene: 4. The CDR3 is 16 residues long. CDR3 nucleotide sequence: TGCGCCAGCAGCCAGGGACTAGCGGGAGAGGGAGAGACCCAGTACTTC. Protein sequence: CASSQGLAGEGETQYF.

This chain connects TRBV12-3 or TRBV12-4 to TRBJ1-5; a weak D match, TRBD1 (6 bases). Trimming pared 7 bases from V and 4 bases from J, leaving 11 bases between. CDR3 length equals 13 residues. CDR3 nucleotides: TGTGCCAGCACCCTAGGGGGTAATCAGCCCCAGCATTTT. Translation: CASTLGGNQPQHF.

The CDR3 protein is CASTHSYEQYF. The CDR3 coding sequence is TGTGCCAGCACCCATTCCTACGAGCAGTACTTC. The V and J genes are TRBV21-1 and TRBJ2-7. TRBV21-1 is listed as a pseudogene. The CDR3 runs to 11 residues.

This clonotype was counted ten times or more. V is TRBV4-3 and J is TRBJ2-1; D unclear. The CDR3 is 17 amino acids. The germline gives CDR1 LGHNA, CDR2 YSLEER. V lost 0 bases and J 0 bases, leaving 12 bases between the germline ends. The CDR3 spells CASSQDVRLYSYNEQFF. The DNA for the CDR3 is TGCGCCAGCAGCCAAGATGTAAGGCTGTACTCCTACAATGAGCAGTTCTTC.

The V gene is TRBV6-1, the J gene TRBJ2-3; possibly TRBD1 for D (5 bases). The CDR3 length is 16 residues. Trimming shortened V by 4 bases and J by 4 bases, and 18 bases separated the two germline ends. Germline V gene lookup returns CDR1 MNHNS and CDR2 SASEGT. The CDR3 spells CASSADLGVRSDTQYF. The CDR3 DNA sequence: TGTGCCAGCAGTGCAGATTTAGGGGTTCGCTCAGATACGCAGTATTTT.

This clonotype was counted ten times or more. The CDR3 coding sequence is TGCGCCAGCAGCTTCTATAGCGGGAGTTCCTACGAGCAGTACTTC. Translating it yields CASSFYSGSSYEQYF. This rearrangement joins TRBV5-1 to TRBJ2-7; 9 nucleotides align to TRBD2. The V gene end was trimmed by 2 bases and the J gene end by 1 base; junction bases not matched to a gene: 4. Per germline, CDR1 SGHRS and CDR2 YFSETQ. The CDR3 spans 15 residues. The variable domain in full, with the rest retrieved from reference TRBV5-1 and TRBJ2-7, is KAGVTQTPRYLIKTRGQQVTLSCSPISGHRSVSWYQQTPGQGLQFLFEYFSETQRNKGNFPGRFSGRQFSNSRSEMNVSTLELGDSALYLCASSFYSGSSYEQYFGPGTRLTVT.

This clonotype was seen ten or more times. The gene calls are TRBV15 and TRBJ1-5; unclear D gene. CDR1 and CDR2 from the germline V gene are LNHNV and YYDKDF (reference sequence). V gave up 5 bases and J gave up 1 base, with 9 bases separating them. CDR3 length: 14 residues. CDR3 protein: CATSLGASNQPQHF. Written as DNA, the CDR3 is TGTGCCACCAGCCTAGGAGCCAGCAATCAGCCCCAGCATTTT.

This clonotype showed up many times. V and J are TRBV7-8 and TRBJ2-5; D ambiguous. Trimming stripped 1 base from V and 5 bases from J, with 14 bases between. Germline values: CDR1 SGHVS, CDR2 FQNEAQ. This CDR3 spans 15 amino acids. The CDR3 loop reads CASSLVLGTRETQYF. CDR3 nucleotides: TGTGCCAGCAGCTTAGTTCTGGGAACACGGGAGACCCAGTACTTC.

This clonotype was counted a few times. The chain links TRBV7-8 to TRBJ2-7; no clear D gene. This CDR3 is 14 amino acids long. Germline CDR1 reads SGHVS; CDR2 reads FQNEAQ. The V end lost 0 bases, the J end lost 7 bases, and 13 bases lay between the germline ends. The CDR3 protein is CASSLAILPTEQYF. The DNA of the CDR3 is TGTGCCAGCAGCTTAGCAATCCTACCAACAGAGCAGTACTTC.

This rearrangement joins TRBV4-1 to TRBJ1-1; D gene unclear. The germline CDR1 and CDR2 sequences are MGHRA and YSYEKL. The CDR3 runs to 13 residues. Trimming removed 4 bases at V and 6 bases at J, with 12 bases between. This chain's CDR3 is CASSPDTKPEAFF. The CDR3 DNA reads TGCGCCAGCAGCCCCGATACCAAGCCTGAAGCTTTCTTT.

The table lists this clonotype with a few counts. The chain employs TRBV5-1 and TRBJ2-7; D is uncertain. Germline V gene lookup returns CDR1 SGHRS and CDR2 YFSETQ. V gave up 0 bases and J gave up 2 bases, with 12 bases separating them. The CDR3 is 15 amino acids. The CDR3 region is CASSLGTRKTYEQYF. CDR3 DNA: TGCGCCAGCAGCTTGGGGACGCGGAAGACCTACGAGCAGTACTTC.

The rearrangement joins TRBV4-3 to TRBJ2-7; 7 bases match TRBD2. Germline V lookup: CDR1 LGHNA, CDR2 YSLEER. This CDR3 has 15 amino acids. V gave up 4 bases and J gave up 2 bases; unmatched junction bases: 8. The CDR3 DNA sequence: TGCGCCAGCAGCCCCGAAGGGGAGGGAACCTACGAGCAGTACTTC. Its protein product is CASSPEGEGTYEQYF.

This clonotype was counted only a few times. V usage is TRBV30 and J usage is TRBJ2-7, with 7 positions matching TRBD1. With 2 bases clipped from V and 4 bases from J, the junction kept 11 bases outside the gene matches. The CDR3 loop spans 15 amino acids. Germline CDR1 GTSNPN, CDR2 SVGIG (reference sequence). CDR3 DNA: TGTGCCTGGAGTCCCGGGCGCAGGGGGATTTACGAGCAGTACTTC. This gives the protein CAWSPGRRGIYEQYF.

The chain carries TRBV12-3 or TRBV12-4 and TRBJ1-3; no definite D call. Trimming removed 3 bases at V and 0 bases at J, with 3 bases between. The CDR3 runs to 13 residues. The CDR3: CASSLTSGNTIYF. CDR3 sequence (DNA): TGTGCCAGCAGTTTGACCTCTGGAAACACCATATATTTT.

V is TRBV6-1 and J is TRBJ2-1; possibly TRBD2 for D (6 bases). The V end was cut by 4 bases, the J end by 9 bases, with 19 bases between. Germline assignment: CDR1 MNHNS and CDR2 SASEGT. The CDR3 spans 15 residues. DNA of the CDR3: TGTGCCAGCAGTGGTAGCGGCCTCAAGGGCAGTGAGCAGTTCTTC. This gives the protein CASSGSGLKGSEQFF.

A few counts support this clonotype. The rearrangement links TRBV5-1 to TRBJ2-7; the D gene is possibly TRBD2 (6 bases). The CDR3 loop spans 12 amino acids. Looked up from germline, CDR1 is SGHRS and CDR2 is YFSETQ. The germline V and J ends were trimmed by 5 bases and 2 bases, with 8 bases remaining between them. The chain's CDR3 is CASRAGPYEQYF. CDR3 DNA: TGCGCCAGCAGGGCGGGGCCCTACGAGCAGTACTTC.